This record concerns one TCR beta chain sequence. V dropped 3 bases and J dropped 4; count of bases not matched to a gene: 3. The CDR3 totals 14 residues. Germline V gene sequence: CDR1 PRHDT, CDR2 FYEKMQ (reference sequence). The data are from a study of blood T cell repertoires in COVID-19. On the study more broadly: The study drew acute and convalescent COVID-19 samples from the United States, Italy and Spain. In each case, the material was cDNA or gDNA derived from T cells, B-cell-depleted T cells, or PBMCs.

Under the authors' procedure: Amplification of reference gene primers was used by the study to estimate nucleated cell counts. The assay was immunoSEQ multiplex PCR, and TCRdb's table has in-frame clones only and misses some. The V and J calls and clone size are taken from that table; D and trimming were inferred from the DNA. Of fewer than 200,000 clones in the sample, under 85% were seen once. This receptor was taken from a woman older than 75 with acute or convalescent COVID-19. Specimen: peripheral blood. This chain connects TRBV13 to TRBJ1-3; 7 positions match TRBD1. The CDR3 loop reads CASSFRQGGNTIYF. The CDR3 bases are TGTGCCAGCAGCTTCCGACAGGGAGGAAACACCATATATTTT.